The source of this T cell receptor beta chain is a study of identical twins. TCRdb re-analysed the 5' RACE reads in MiXCR, keeping a single row per CDR3 protein. The sample shows roughly 480,000 distinct CDR3 sequences, approximately 24% of them seen only once. The V gene's germline CDR1 is LNHNV and CDR2 YYDKDF (reference sequence). Trimming left V 0 bases short and J 2 bases short, with 10 bases between. The CDR3 covers 15 residues. This clonotype occurred a few times. These sequences were also reported in another study, on T cells expressing NK-cell markers.

The chain joins TRBV15 to TRBJ2-5, with D tentatively TRBD2 (5 bases). The TCR sequence derives from a woman between 18 and 29 years old in good health. Sequenced: CD4+ T cells sorted from blood. CDR3 loop: CATSRDPAAQETQYF. As DNA, the CDR3 is TGTGCCACCAGCAGAGACCCAGCGGCACAAGAGACCCAGTACTTC.